The source of this T cell receptor (beta chain) is a study of vaccination and CD4 T cells after COVID-19. General study points: Median SARS-CoV-2-reactive clonotype numbers went from 21 to 38; this increase was not significant.

A note on this clonotype: Antigen unknown.

Treatment reported: 10-day PBMC culture with coronavirus spike peptide pools or control peptides (ViraFEST assay). Half the growth medium was swapped for new IL-2 medium on days 3 and 7. Looked up from germline, CDR1 is MNHEY and CDR2 is SVGAGI. This CDR3 has 15 amino acids. J lost 6 bases, V lost 4 bases, and 9 bases had no gene match. With the Oncomine TCR Beta short-read assay, DNA from cultured CD4+ T cells was sequenced. TCRdb redid the calling of the PCR reads with MiXCR, one entry per CDR3 protein. The table includes roughly 6,800 distinct CDR3 sequences, 50% to 65% detected once. The TCR comes from a human donor who had recovered from COVID-19. The sample taken for sequencing was CD4+ T cells from blood, cultured in vitro. The V and J genes are TRBV6-5 and TRBJ2-5, with 9 bases aligning to TRBD1. CDR3: CASSLGQGRAQTQYF. DNA for the CDR3: TGTGCCAGCAGTTTGGGACAGGGTAGGGCCCAGACCCAGTACTTC.